The source of this T cell receptor (beta chain) is a study of blood T cell repertoires in COVID-19. Authors' processing steps: Nucleated cell number was recorded as an estimate derived from reference gene primer amplification. Some clones are missing from TCRdb's copy, which holds only in-frame ones; the method was immunoSEQ multiplex PCR. V and J calls and clone size come straight from that table; D and trimming were deduced from the DNA. Among 200,000 to 250,000 clones listed, less than 90% were seen once. V was clipped by 1 base and J by 10 bases, with 11 bases between them. CDR3 length: 13 amino acids. Enrollees, roughly 18 to 90 years old, lived in 24 US areas.

Sequencing input: PBMCs or T cells enriched from blood (not recorded which). The chain employs TRBV12-3 or TRBV12-4 and TRBJ2-1, with unresolved D. The source of this sequence is a woman between 40 and 50 years old who had recovered from COVID-19. The CDR3: CASSLVSVGEQFF. DNA for the CDR3: TGTGCCAGCAGTTTAGTCAGCGTTGGGGAGCAGTTCTTC.